This T cell receptor (beta chain) came from a study of CD8 T cells in ankylosing spondylitis. Whole-study findings and limits: In reactive arthritis synovial fluid and blood, some motif variants had been reported before. Blood from ankylosing spondylitis patients appeared to carry a characteristic roughly 8-variant TCR beta motif.

Quantitative 5'-RACE with molecular barcodes was used to make the TCR beta libraries. MiXCR, run by TCRdb on the 5' RACE reads, gives a single entry per CDR3 protein. There are roughly 300,000 distinct CDR3 sequences in the sample; 8% occur only once, and approximately 14% lies in the top ten. This clonotype was observed a few times. What it binds is unknown. V lost 1 base to trimming and J lost 6 bases, with 13 bases between them. CDR3 length: 14 amino acids. Germline values: CDR1 MNHNS, CDR2 SASEGT. This sequence originates from a male donor with ankylosing spondylitis. The specimen was blood, either unsorted or a sorted T cell fraction (not recorded which). This sequence joins TRBV6-1 and TRBJ2-7; no firm D call. This CDR3 reads CASSEEGWPVEQYF. DNA of the CDR3: TGTGCCAGCAGTGAAGAAGGGTGGCCCGTCGAGCAGTACTTC.